The TCR beta chain described here comes from a study of blood T cell repertoires in COVID-19. The overall study: Sources were T cells, B-cell-depleted T cells, or PBMCs; the material itself was cDNA or gDNA.

In the original analysis: Reference gene primer amplification in the assay estimated nucleated cell counts. The table came from immunoSEQ multiplex PCR; TCRdb's copy has only in-frame clones and leaves some out. V and J calls and clone size are those listed in that table; D and trimming were worked out from the DNA. The sample has some 240,000 clones; 82% are singletons. This CDR3 has 15 residues. V dropped 0 bases and J dropped 5; count of bases not matched to a gene: 4. The germline gives CDR1 LGHDT, CDR2 YNNKEL (reference sequence). The sequenced sample was peripheral blood. This receptor was identified in a woman aged 55-70 years with active or convalescent COVID-19. This chain uses TRBV3-1 (or the pseudogene TRBV3-2) with TRBJ1-5; TRBD1 agrees at 7 bases. DNA for the CDR3: TGTGCCAGCAGCCAAGATTTTACAGGGGATCAGCCCCAGCATTTT. It yields the protein CASSQDFTGDQPQHF.